The T cell receptor (beta chain) under discussion was sequenced for a study of T-cell reconstitution after alpha-beta-depleted transplantation in children. This clonotype has just a few counts. Germline assignment: CDR1 MNHEY and CDR2 SMNVEV (reference sequence). V was pared by 6 bases and J by 1 base, with 18 bases between. The CDR3 consists of 16 residues. Unique molecular identifiers were incorporated during preparation of the TCRbeta library. Via MiXCR, TCRdb re-called the PCR reads, giving one row per CDR3 protein. The table has roughly 610,000 distinct CDR3 sequences, more than 9% seen once. The V gene is TRBV27, the J gene TRBJ1-2; tentative D call: TRBD1 (5 bases). This sequence originates from a human donor who donated a stem cell graft to a child with acute myeloid leukemia. This material consisted of PBMCs from the stem cell graft donor, taken from the stem cell graft. The CDR3 here is CASRPIQEGDNYGYTF. The CDR3, as DNA: TGTGCCAGCAGACCCATACAGGAAGGAGATAACTATGGCTACACCTTC.